This section outlines one T cell receptor beta chain sequence together with its context. These data belong to a study of glioma-infiltrating T cells after dendritic cell vaccination. Profiling relied on immunoSEQ multiplex PCR, and the TCRdb table lists in-frame clones only, not all of them. The sample includes about 38,000 clones, 70% to 85% of them seen just once. The V end was cut by 2 bases, the J end by 2 bases, with 8 bases between. CDR1 is LGHNA, CDR2 YNFKEQ, per germline. This CDR3 is built from 14 residues. The TCR sequence derives from a human donor with glioblastoma. The chain couples TRBV4-2 to TRBJ2-3, with D maybe TRBD2 (6 bases). The specimen comprised blood, sampled before dendritic cell vaccination. The CDR3 loop is CASSQWDSTDTQYF. CDR3 coding DNA: TGTGCCAGCAGCCAATGGGACTCCACAGATACGCAGTATTTT.